This TCR beta chain was captured by sequencing in a study of blood T cell repertoires in COVID-19. Produced via immunoSEQ multiplex PCR; TCRdb's table is partial and in-frame only. The sample contains about 130,000 clones, 75% to 90% of which appear only once. The V and J ends lost 6 bases and 8 bases, in that order; junction bases with no gene match: 14. The length of the CDR3 is 16 residues. The germline V gene encodes CDR1 WNHNN and CDR2 SYGVQD (reference sequence). The source of this sequence is a woman in her forties or fifties who had recovered from COVID-19. The sample consisted of PBMCs or T cells enriched from blood (not recorded which). The chain is built from TRBV10-1 and TRBJ2-1; 9 bases agree with TRBD2. This CDR3 is CASSETPGLAADEQFF. The CDR3 region has the DNA TGCGCCAGCAGCGAAACTCCGGGACTAGCAGCGGATGAGCAGTTCTTC.